This TCR beta chain came from a study of blood T cell repertoires in COVID-19. V lost 0 bases to trimming and J lost 2 bases; unmatched junction nucleotides: 2. Germline-derived CDR1 and CDR2 are MGHRA and YSYEKL. The CDR3 is 16 residues long. Original handling: Estimated nucleated cell counts came from reference gene primer amplification. Sequencing used immunoSEQ multiplex PCR; TCRdb keeps in-frame clones, though not all of them. The V and J calls and clone size come from that table; D and trimming were worked out from the DNA. The sample lists approximately 76,000 clones, over 65% seen once, with 35% to 45% in the top ten.

Input material: peripheral blood. The sequence was collected from a woman aged 70-85 years with acute or convalescent COVID-19. The genes are TRBV4-1 and TRBJ2-7; 12 bases are a match to TRBD2. The CDR3 DNA reads TGCGCCAGCAGCCAAGATCCTAGCGGGGGGGCCTACGAGCAGTACTTC. Amino acid sequence: CASSQDPSGGAYEQYF.